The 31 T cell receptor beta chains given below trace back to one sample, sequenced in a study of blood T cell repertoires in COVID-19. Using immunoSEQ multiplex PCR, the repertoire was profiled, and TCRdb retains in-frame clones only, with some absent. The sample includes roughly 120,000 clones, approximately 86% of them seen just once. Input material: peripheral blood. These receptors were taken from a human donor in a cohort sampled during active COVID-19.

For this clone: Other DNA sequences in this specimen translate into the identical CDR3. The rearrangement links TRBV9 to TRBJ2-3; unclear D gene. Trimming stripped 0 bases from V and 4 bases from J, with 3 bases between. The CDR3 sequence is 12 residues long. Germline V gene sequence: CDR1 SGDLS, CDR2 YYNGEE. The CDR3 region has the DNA TGTGCCAGCAGCGTAGCTGCAGATACGCAGTATTTT. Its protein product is CASSVAADTQYF.

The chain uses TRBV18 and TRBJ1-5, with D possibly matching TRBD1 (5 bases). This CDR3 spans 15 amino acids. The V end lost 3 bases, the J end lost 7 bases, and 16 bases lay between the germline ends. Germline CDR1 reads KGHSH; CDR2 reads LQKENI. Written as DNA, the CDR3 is TGTGCCAGCTCACCTACCCAGGGTAGAGTCCAGCCCCAGCATTTT. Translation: CASSPTQGRVQPQHF.

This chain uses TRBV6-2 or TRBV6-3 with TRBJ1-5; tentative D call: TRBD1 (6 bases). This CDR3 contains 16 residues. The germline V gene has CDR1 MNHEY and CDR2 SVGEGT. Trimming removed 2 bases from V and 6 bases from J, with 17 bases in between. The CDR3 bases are TGTGCCAGCAGTTACCCGGACAGTCGGTTCCGTCAGCCCCAGCATTTT. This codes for CASSYPDSRFRQPQHF.

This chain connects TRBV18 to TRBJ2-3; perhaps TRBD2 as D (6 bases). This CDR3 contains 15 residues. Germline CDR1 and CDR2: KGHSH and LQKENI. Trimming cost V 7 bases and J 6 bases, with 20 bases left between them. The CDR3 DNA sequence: TGTGCCAGCTACCGAACTGGGACTCCGGGGGATACGCAGTATTTT. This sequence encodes CASYRTGTPGDTQYF.

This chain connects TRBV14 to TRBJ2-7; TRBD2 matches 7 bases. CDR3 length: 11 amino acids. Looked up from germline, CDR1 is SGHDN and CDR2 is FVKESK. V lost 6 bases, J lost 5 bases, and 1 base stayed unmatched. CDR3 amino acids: CASSAGDEQYF. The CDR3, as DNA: TGTGCCAGCAGTGCGGGGGACGAGCAGTACTTC.

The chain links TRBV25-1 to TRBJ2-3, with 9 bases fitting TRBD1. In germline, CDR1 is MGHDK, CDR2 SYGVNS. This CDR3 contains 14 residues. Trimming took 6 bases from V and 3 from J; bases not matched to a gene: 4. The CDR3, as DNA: TGTGCCAGCAGCCGACAGGGGGGGACAGATACGCAGTATTTT. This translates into CASSRQGGTDTQYF.

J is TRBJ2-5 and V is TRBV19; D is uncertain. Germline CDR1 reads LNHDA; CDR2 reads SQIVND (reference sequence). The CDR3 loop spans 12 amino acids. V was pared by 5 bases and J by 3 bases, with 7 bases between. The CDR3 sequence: CASSVQKETQYF. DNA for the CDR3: TGTGCCAGTAGTGTCCAAAAAGAGACCCAGTACTTC.

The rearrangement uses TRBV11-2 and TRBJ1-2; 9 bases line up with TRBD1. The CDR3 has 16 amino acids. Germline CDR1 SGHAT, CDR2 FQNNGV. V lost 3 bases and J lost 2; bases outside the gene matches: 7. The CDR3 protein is CASSFGTGSSNYGYTF. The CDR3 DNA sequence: TGTGCCAGCAGCTTTGGGACAGGGTCTTCCAACTATGGCTACACCTTC.

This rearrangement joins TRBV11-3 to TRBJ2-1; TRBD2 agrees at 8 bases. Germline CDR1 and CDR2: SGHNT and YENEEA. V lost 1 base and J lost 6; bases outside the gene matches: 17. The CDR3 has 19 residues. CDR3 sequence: CASSLGMGSGITPANEQFF. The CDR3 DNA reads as TGTGCCAGCAGCTTAGGGATGGGTAGCGGGATAACGCCAGCCAATGAGCAGTTCTTC.

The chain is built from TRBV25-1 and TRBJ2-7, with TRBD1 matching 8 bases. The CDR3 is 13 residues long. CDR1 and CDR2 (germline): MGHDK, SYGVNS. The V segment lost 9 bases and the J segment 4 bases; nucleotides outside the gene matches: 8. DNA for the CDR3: TGTGCCAGTAAAGGACAGGGACAATACGAGCAGTACTTC. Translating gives CASKGQGQYEQYF.

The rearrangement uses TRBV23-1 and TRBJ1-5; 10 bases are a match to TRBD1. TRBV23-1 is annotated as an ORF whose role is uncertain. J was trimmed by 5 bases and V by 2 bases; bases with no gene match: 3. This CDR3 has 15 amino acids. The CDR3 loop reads CASSQVGTGDQPQHF. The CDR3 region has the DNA TGCGCCAGCAGTCAAGTCGGGACAGGGGATCAGCCCCAGCATTTT.

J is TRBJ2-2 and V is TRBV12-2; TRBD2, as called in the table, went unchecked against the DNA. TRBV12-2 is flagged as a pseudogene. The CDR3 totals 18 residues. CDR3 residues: CASRRTTSGRSNTGELFF. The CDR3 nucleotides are TGTGCAAGTCGCCGTACTACTAGCGGGAGGTCGAACACCGGGGAGCTGTTTTTT.

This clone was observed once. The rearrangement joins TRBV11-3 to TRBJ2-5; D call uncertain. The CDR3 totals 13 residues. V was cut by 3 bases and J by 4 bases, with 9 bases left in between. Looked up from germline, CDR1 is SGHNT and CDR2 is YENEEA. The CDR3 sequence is CASSFGSRETQYF. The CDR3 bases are TGTGCCAGCAGCTTCGGGTCCCGAGAGACCCAGTACTTC. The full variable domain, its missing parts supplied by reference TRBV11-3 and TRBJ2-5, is EAGVVQSPRYKIIEKKQPVAFWCNPISGHNTLYWYLQNLGQGPELLIRYENEEAVDDSQLPKDRFSAERLKGVDSTLKIQPAELGDSAVYLCASSFGSRETQYFGPGTRLLVL.

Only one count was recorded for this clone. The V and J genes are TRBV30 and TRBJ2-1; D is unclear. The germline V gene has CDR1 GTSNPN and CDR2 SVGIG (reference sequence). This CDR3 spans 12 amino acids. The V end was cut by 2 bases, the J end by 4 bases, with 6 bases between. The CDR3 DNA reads TGTGCCTGGAGTTATACATACAATGAGCAGTTCTTC. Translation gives CAWSYTYNEQFF.

The CDR3 is CASSFSGRAHEDTQYF. In nucleotides, the CDR3 is TGTGCCAGCAGCTTTAGCGGGAGGGCCCACGAAGATACGCAGTATTTT. V is TRBV9 and J is TRBJ2-3, with 11 bases that match TRBD2. The CDR3 consists of 16 residues. Germline-derived CDR1 and CDR2 are SGDLS and YYNGEE. Trimming removed 4 bases from V and 5 bases from J; junction bases left unmatched: 9.

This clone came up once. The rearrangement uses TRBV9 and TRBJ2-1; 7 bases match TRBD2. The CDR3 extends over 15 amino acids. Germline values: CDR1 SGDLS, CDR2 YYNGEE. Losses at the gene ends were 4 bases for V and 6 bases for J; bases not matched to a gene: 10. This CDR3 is CASSPPGLRGNEQFF. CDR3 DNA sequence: TGTGCCAGCAGCCCCCCGGGACTACGGGGCAATGAGCAGTTCTTC.

CDR3 bases: TGTGCCAGTAGTACGGGACAGACAAACACTGAAGCTTTCTTT. Amino acids: CASSTGQTNTEAFF. The chain combines TRBV19 with TRBJ1-1, with TRBD1 matching over 7 bases. Looked up from germline, CDR1 is LNHDA and CDR2 is SQIVND (reference sequence). CDR3 size: 14 residues. V shed 4 bases, J shed 2 bases, and the junction held 4 bases outside the gene matches.

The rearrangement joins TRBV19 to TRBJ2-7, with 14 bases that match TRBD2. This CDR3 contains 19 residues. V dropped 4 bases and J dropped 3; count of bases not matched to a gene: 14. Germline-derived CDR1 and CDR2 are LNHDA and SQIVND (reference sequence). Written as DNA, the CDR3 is TGTGCCAGTAGTACCGGACAGGGTGGGGGACTAGCGGGAGACTACGAGCAGTACTTC. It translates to CASSTGQGGGLAGDYEQYF.

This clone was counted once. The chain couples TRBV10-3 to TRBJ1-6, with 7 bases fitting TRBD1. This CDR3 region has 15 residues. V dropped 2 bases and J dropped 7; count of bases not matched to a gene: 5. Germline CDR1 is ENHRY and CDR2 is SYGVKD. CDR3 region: CAISEGGTENSPLHF. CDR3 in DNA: TGTGCCATCAGTGAGGGAGGGACAGAAAATTCACCCCTCCACTTT.

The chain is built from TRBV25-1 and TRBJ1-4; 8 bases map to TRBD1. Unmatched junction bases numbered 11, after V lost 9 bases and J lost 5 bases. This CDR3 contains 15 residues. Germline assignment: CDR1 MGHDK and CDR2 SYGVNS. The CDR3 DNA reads TGTGCCAGTCGCGCGAGCAGGGGGCAAAATGAAAAACTGTTTTTT. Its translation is CASRASRGQNEKLFF.

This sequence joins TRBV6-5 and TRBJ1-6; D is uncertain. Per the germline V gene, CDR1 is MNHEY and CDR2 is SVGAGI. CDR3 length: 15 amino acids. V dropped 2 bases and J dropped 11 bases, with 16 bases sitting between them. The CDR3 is CASSYRGKSSTPLHF. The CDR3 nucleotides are TGTGCCAGCAGTTACCGAGGCAAAAGCAGTACACCCCTCCACTTT.

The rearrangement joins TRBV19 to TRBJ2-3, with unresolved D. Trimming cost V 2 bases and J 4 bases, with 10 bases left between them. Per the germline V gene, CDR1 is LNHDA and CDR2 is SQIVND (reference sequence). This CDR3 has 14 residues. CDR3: CASSIPLQADTQYF. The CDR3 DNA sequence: TGTGCCAGTAGTATACCACTTCAAGCAGATACGCAGTATTTT.

CDR3 in amino acids: CASSSEDASTDTQYF. The DNA for the CDR3 is TGTGCCAGCAGTTCGGAGGACGCCAGCACAGATACGCAGTATTTT. The J gene is TRBJ2-3, the V gene TRBV6-5; D perhaps matches TRBD2 (5 bases). V was cut by 4 bases and J by 0 bases, with 11 bases left in between. The CDR3 covers 15 residues. Germline assignment: CDR1 MNHEY and CDR2 SVGAGI.

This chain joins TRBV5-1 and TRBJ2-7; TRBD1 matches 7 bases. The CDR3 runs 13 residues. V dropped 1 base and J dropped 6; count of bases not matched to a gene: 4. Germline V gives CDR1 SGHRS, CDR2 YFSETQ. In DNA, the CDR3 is TGCGCCAGCAGCTTGACAGGGGACGGCGAGCAGTACTTC. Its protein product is CASSLTGDGEQYF.

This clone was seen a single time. The CDR3: CASSPVAGGGTDTQYF. As DNA, the CDR3 is TGCGCCAGCAGCCCGGTAGCGGGAGGGGGTACAGATACGCAGTATTTT. J is TRBJ2-3 and V is TRBV5-1, with TRBD2 matching 11 bases. The germline gives CDR1 SGHRS, CDR2 YFSETQ. J was trimmed by 3 bases and V by 4 bases; bases with no gene match: 7. The CDR3 is 16 amino acids.

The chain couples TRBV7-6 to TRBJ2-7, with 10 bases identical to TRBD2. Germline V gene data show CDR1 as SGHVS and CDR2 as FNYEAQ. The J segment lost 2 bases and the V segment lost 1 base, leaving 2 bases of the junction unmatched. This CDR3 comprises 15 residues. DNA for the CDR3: TGTGCCAGCAGCTTAGAGCGGGGGGGCCCCTACGAGCAGTACTTC. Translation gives CASSLERGGPYEQYF. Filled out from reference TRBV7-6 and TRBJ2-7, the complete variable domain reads GAGVSQSPRYKVTKRGQDVALRCDPISGHVSLYWYRQALGQGPEFLTYFNYEAQQDKSGLPNDRFSAERPEGSISTLTIQRTEQRDSAMYRCASSLERGGPYEQYFGPGTRLTVT.

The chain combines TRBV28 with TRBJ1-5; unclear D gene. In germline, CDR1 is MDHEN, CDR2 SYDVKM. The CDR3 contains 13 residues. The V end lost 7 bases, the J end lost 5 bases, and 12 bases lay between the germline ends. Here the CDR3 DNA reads TGTGCCAGCATTGAGGCATCCTATCAGCCCCAGCATTTT. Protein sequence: CASIEASYQPQHF.

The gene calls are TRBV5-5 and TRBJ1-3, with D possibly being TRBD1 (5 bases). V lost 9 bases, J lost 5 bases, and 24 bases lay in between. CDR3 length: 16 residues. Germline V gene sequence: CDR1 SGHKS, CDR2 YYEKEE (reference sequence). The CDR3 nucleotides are TGTGCCACCCCTTTTTTTCAATACAGGAGCCGAAACACCATATATTTT. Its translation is CATPFFQYRSRNTIYF.

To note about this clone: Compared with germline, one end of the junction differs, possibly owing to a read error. CDR3 sequence: CASSRPGTSGGRLSF. DNA for the CDR3: TGTGCCAGCAGCCGGCCCGGGACTAGCGGGGGTCGACTGTCCTTC. The V and J genes are TRBV3-1 (or the pseudogene TRBV3-2) and TRBJ2-7, with 14 bases aligning to TRBD2. The CDR3 spans 15 residues. In germline, CDR1 is LGHDT, CDR2 YNNKEL (reference sequence).

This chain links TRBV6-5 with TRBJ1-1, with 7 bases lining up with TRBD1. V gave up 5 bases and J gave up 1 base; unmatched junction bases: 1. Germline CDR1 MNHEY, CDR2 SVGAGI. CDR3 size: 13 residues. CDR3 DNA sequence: TGTGCCAGCAGTAGACAGGGGAACACTGAAGCTTTCTTT. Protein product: CASSRQGNTEAFF.

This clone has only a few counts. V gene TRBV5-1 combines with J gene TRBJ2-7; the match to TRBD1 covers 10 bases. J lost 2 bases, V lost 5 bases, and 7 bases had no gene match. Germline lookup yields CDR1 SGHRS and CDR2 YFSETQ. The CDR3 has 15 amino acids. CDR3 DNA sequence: TGCGCCAGCAGGGATATGGGACAGGGGACCTACGAGCAGTACTTC. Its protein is CASRDMGQGTYEQYF. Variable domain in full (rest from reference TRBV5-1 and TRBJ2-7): KAGVTQTPRYLIKTRGQQVTLSCSPISGHRSVSWYQQTPGQGLQFLFEYFSETQRNKGNFPGRFSGRQFSNSRSEMNVSTLELGDSALYLCASRDMGQGTYEQYFGPGTRLTVT.